This is a list of T cell receptor beta chains from one sample in a study of blood T cell repertoires in COVID-19. TCRdb's copy holds only in-frame clones and misses some; the assay was immunoSEQ multiplex PCR. This repertoire shows tens of thousands of clones, about three quarters found once; its top ten account for 14% to 15%. The sample was peripheral blood. The receptors stem from a human donor with active or convalescent COVID-19. The donor label of this sample is uncertain. Both conserved end residues are part of each CDR3. A D gene is named only where the DNA matches it firmly. The listing skips clone size in some rows; elsewhere it reads once, few, many or a size class.

d_gene: TRBD1
v_gene: TRBV6-4
abundance: NA
j_gene: TRBJ2-5
len: 16
CDR3aa: CASSDSLDRGRETQYF
CDR3nt: TGTGCCAGCAGTGACTCGTTGGACAGGGGTCGGGAGACCCAGTACTTC

d_gene: TRBD1
v_gene: TRBV4-3
abundance: NA
j_gene: TRBJ1-6
len: 15
CDR3aa: CASSQGQKINSPLHF
CDR3nt: TGCGCCAGCAGCCAGGGACAGAAAATCAATTCACCCCTCCACTTT

d_gene: TRBD1
v_gene: TRBV2
abundance: once
j_gene: TRBJ2-7
len: 14
CDR3aa: CASSEYAGGYEQYF
CDR3nt: TGTGCCAGCAGTGAATACGCAGGGGGCTACGAGCAGTACTTC

d_gene: TRBD1
v_gene: TRBV27
abundance: NA
j_gene: TRBJ1-2
len: 13
CDR3aa: CASSFDRGYGYTF
CDR3nt: TGTGCCAGCAGTTTTGACAGGGGTTATGGCTACACCTTC

d_gene: TRBD2
v_gene: TRBV6-2/TRBV6-3
abundance: NA
j_gene: TRBJ2-4
len: 16
CDR3aa: CASSLAGGVAKNIQYF
CDR3nt: TGTGCCAGCAGTCTAGCGGGAGGAGTAGCCAAAAACATTCAGTACTTC

d_gene: NA
v_gene: TRBV6-2/TRBV6-3
abundance: once
j_gene: TRBJ2-1
len: 14
CDR3aa: CASSYGTYNNEQFF
CDR3nt: TGTGCCAGCAGTTACGGGACTTACAACAATGAGCAGTTCTTC

d_gene: NA
v_gene: TRBV28
abundance: NA
j_gene: TRBJ1-2
len: 13
CDR3aa: CASSPRPGLGYTF
CDR3nt: TGTGCCAGCAGTCCAAGACCGGGTCTAGGCTACACCTTC

d_gene: TRBD1
v_gene: TRBV19
abundance: many
j_gene: TRBJ1-1
len: 20
CDR3aa: CASSMGGKSTGAPLNTEAFF
CDR3nt: TGTGCCAGTAGTATGGGTGGAAAGTCGACAGGGGCTCCCCTTAACACTGAAGCTTTCTTT

d_gene: TRBD2
v_gene: TRBV2
abundance: once
j_gene: TRBJ2-7
len: 18
CDR3aa: CASSGGTSGRAGSYEQYF
CDR3nt: TGTGCCAGCAGTGGCGGGACTAGCGGGAGGGCCGGATCCTACGAGCAGTACTTC

d_gene: TRBD1
v_gene: TRBV2
abundance: NA
j_gene: TRBJ1-6
len: 14
CDR3aa: CASRGTGKNSPLHF
CDR3nt: TGTGCCAGCAGGGGGACAGGCAAAAATTCACCCCTCCACTTT

d_gene: NA
v_gene: TRBV3-1/TRBV3-2
abundance: NA
j_gene: TRBJ1-2
len: 14
CDR3aa: CASASGGDFYGYTF
CDR3nt: TGTGCCAGCGCCTCGGGGGGAGACTTCTATGGCTACACCTTC

d_gene: NA
v_gene: TRBV4-2
abundance: NA
j_gene: TRBJ2-3
len: 14
CDR3aa: CASSQDGPPDTQYF
CDR3nt: TGTGCCAGCAGCCAAGATGGCCCCCCAGATACGCAGTATTTT

d_gene: NA
v_gene: TRBV27
abundance: NA
j_gene: TRBJ1-1
len: 15
CDR3aa: CASLLGGAANTEAFF
CDR3nt: TGTGCCAGCCTACTCGGGGGGGCAGCGAACACTGAAGCTTTCTTT

d_gene: NA
v_gene: TRBV29-1
abundance: once
j_gene: TRBJ1-5
len: 14
CDR3aa: CSVGEGGWDQPQHF
CDR3nt: TGCAGCGTTGGGGAGGGAGGTTGGGATCAGCCCCAGCATTTT

d_gene: TRBD2
v_gene: TRBV5-1
abundance: NA
j_gene: TRBJ2-5
len: 16
CDR3aa: CASSFGISSGQETQYF
CDR3nt: TGCGCCAGCAGTTTTGGGATCTCTAGCGGCCAAGAGACCCAGTACTTC